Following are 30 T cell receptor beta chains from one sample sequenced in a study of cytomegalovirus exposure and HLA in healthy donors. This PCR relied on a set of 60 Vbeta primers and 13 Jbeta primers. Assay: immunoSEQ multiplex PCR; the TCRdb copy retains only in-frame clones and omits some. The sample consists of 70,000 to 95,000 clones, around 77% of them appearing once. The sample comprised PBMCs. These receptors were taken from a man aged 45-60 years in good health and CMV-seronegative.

For the CDR3, the DNA is TGTGCCAGCGGAGGGACTAGCGGGCGTGGGGAGCAGTTCTTC. Its protein is CASGGTSGRGEQFF. The chain couples TRBV6-6 to TRBJ2-1; TRBD2 matches 12 bases. With 8 bases clipped from V and 10 bases from J, the junction kept 9 bases outside the gene matches. Germline V gene lookup returns CDR1 MNHNY and CDR2 SVGAGI (reference sequence). This CDR3 is 14 amino acids long.

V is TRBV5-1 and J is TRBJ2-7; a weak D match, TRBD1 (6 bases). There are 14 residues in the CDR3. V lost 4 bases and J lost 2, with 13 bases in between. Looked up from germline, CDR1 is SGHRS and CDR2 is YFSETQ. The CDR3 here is CASSPGTFTYEQYF. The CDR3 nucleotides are TGCGCCAGCAGCCCCGGGACATTCACCTACGAGCAGTACTTC.

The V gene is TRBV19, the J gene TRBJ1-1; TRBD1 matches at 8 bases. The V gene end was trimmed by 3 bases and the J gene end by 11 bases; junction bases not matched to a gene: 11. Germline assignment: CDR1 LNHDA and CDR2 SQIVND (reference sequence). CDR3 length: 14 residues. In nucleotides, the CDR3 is TGTGCCAGTAGTATCGGGTCCAGGGGGCGAGATGCTTTCTTT. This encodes CASSIGSRGRDAFF.

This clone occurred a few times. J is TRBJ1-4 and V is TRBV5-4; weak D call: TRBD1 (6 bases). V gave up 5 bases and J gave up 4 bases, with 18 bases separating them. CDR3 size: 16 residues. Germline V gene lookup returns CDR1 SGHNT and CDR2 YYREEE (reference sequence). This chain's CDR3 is CASRRMEDRINEKLFF. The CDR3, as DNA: TGTGCCAGCAGGAGGATGGAGGACAGAATTAATGAAAAACTGTTTTTT.

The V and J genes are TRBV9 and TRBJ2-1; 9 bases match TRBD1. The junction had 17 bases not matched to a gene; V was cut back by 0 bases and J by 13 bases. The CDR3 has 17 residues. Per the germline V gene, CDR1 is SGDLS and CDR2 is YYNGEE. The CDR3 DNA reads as TGTGCCAGCAGCGTAGGGGATAGATGGACAGGGGCTCTCAAACAGTTCTTC. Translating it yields CASSVGDRWTGALKQFF.

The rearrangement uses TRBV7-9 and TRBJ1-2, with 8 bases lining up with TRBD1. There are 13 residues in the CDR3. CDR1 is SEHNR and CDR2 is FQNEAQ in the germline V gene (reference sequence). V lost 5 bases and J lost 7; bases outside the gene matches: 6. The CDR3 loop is CASSADRGRGYTF. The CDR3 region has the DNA TGTGCCAGCAGCGCCGACAGGGGACGTGGCTACACCTTC.

The CDR3 sequence: CAIRDKGQGTGLSGNTIYF. CDR3 nucleotides: TGTGCCATCAGAGATAAAGGTCAGGGGACAGGCCTCTCTGGAAACACCATATATTTT. V gene TRBV10-3 combines with J gene TRBJ1-3; TRBD1 matches at 8 bases. V was clipped by 6 bases and J by 0 bases; unmatched bases: 16. Per the germline V gene, CDR1 is ENHRY and CDR2 is SYGVKD. The CDR3 has 19 residues.

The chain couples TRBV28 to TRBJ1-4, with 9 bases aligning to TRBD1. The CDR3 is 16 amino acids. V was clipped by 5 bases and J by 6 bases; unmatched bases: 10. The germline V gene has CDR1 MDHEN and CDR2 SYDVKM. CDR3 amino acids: CASSLSYGTGYEKLFF. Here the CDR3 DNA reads TGTGCCAGCAGTCTCTCCTATGGGACAGGGTATGAAAAACTGTTTTTT.

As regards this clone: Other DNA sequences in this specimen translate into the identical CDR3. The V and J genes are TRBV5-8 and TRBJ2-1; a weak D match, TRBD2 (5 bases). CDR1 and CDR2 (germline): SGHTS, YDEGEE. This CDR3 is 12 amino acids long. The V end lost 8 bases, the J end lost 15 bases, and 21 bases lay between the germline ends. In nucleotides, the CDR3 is TGTGCCAGTAGCCCGAGGGCGGAATCACGGTTCTTC. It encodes CASSPRAESRFF. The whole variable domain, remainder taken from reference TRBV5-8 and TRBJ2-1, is EAGVTQSPTHLIKTRGQQATLRCSPISGHTSVYWYQQALGLGLQFLLWYDEGEERNRGNFPPRFSGRQFPNYSSELNVNALELEDSALYLCASSPRAESRFFGPGTRLTVL.

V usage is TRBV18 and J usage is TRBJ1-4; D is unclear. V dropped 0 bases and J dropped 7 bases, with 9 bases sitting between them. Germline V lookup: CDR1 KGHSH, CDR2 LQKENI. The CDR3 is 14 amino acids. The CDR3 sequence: CASSPPLRSEKLFF. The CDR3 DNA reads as TGTGCCAGCTCACCACCCCTGAGGAGTGAAAAACTGTTTTTT.

CDR3 region: CATEGGLAKNIQYF. Here the CDR3 DNA reads TGTGCCACCGAGGGGGGGCTAGCCAAAAACATTCAGTACTTC. The chain recombines TRBV6-1 with TRBJ2-4; D perhaps matches TRBD2 (7 bases). The germline gives CDR1 MNHNS, CDR2 SASEGT. Trimming left V 10 bases short and J 0 bases short, with 13 bases between. This CDR3 spans 14 amino acids.

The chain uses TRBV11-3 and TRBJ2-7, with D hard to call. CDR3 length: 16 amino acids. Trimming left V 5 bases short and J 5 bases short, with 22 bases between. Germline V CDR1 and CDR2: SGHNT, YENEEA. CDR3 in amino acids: CASSDVEIRSVNEQYF. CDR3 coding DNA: TGTGCCAGCAGCGATGTGGAGATCCGGTCGGTTAACGAGCAGTACTTC.

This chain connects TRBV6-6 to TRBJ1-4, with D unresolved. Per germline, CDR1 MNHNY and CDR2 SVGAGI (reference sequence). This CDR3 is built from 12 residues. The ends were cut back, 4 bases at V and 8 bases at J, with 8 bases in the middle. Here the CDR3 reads CASSFRGEKLFF. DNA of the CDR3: TGTGCCAGCAGTTTTCGGGGAGAAAAACTGTTTTTT.

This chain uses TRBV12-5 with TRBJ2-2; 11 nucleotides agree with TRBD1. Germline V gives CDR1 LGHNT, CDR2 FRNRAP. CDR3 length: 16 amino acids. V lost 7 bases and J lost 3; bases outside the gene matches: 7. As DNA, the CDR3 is TGTGCTAGTGATCTTCCGGGACAGGGGGACACCGGGGAGCTGTTTTTT. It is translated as CASDLPGQGDTGELFF. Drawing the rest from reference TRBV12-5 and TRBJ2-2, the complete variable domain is DARVTQTPRHKVTEMGQEVTMRCQPILGHNTVFWYRQTMMQGLELLAYFRNRAPLDDSGMPKDRFSAEMPDATLATLKIQPSEPRDSAVYFCASDLPGQGDTGELFFGEGSRLTVL.

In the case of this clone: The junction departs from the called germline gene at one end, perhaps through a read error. The CDR3 loop is CASSLQEGTEAFF. Here the CDR3 DNA reads TGTGCTAGCAGCTTACAGGAGGGCACTGAAGCTTTCTTT. The rearrangement links TRBV7-7 to TRBJ1-1; possibly TRBD1 for D (5 bases). Germline V gives CDR1 SSHAT, CDR2 FNYEAQ (reference sequence). This CDR3 has 13 residues.

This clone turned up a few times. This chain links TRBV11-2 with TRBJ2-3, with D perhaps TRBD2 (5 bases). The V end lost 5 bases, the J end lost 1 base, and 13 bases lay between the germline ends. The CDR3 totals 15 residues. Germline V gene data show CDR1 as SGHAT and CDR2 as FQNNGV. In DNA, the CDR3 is TGTGCCAGCAGCCTTACTAGGGCCGGCACAGATACGCAGTATTTT. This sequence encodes CASSLTRAGTDTQYF.

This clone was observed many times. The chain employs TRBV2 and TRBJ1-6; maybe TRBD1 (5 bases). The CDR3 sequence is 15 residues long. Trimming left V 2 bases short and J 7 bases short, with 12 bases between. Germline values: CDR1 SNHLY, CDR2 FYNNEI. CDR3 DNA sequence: TGTGCCAGCAGTGAATCGATAGGGGTGAATTCACCCCTCCACTTT. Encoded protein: CASSESIGVNSPLHF.

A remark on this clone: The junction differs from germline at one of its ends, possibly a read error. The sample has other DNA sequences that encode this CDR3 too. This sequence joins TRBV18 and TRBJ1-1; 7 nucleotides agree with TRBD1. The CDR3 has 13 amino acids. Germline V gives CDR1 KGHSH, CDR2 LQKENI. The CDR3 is CASSQGTDTEAFF. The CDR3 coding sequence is TGTGCCAGCTCTCAAGGGACAGACACTGAAGCTTTTTTT. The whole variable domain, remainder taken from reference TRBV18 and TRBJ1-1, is NAGVMQNPRHLVRRRGQEARLRCSPMKGHSHVYWYRQLPEEGLKFMVYLQKENIIDESGMPKERFSAEFPKEGPSILRIQQVVRGDSAAYFCASSQGTDTEAFFGQGTRLTVV.

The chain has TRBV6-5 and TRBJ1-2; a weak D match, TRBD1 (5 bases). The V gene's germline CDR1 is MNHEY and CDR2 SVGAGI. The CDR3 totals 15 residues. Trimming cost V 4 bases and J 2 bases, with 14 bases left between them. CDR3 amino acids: CASSLEWRGNYGYTF. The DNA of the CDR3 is TGTGCCAGCAGTTTAGAATGGCGGGGGAACTATGGCTACACCTTC.

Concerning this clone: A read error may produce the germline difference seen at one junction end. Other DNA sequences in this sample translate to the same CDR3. The CDR3 bases are TGCGCCAGCAGCCCCTCGACAGGGGTCGAGCAGTACTTC. It yields the protein CASSPSTGVEQYF. The gene calls are TRBV7-3 and TRBJ2-7; 8 bases are shared with TRBD1. CDR3 length equals 13 residues. The V gene's germline CDR1 is SGHTA and CDR2 FQGTGA.

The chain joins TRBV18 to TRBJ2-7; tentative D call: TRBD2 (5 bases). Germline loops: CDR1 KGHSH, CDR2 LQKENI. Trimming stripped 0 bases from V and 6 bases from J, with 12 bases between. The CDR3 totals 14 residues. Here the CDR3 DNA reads TGTGCCAGCTCACCACCTCGCCCTGGGAGCGAGCAGTACTTC. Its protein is CASSPPRPGSEQYF.

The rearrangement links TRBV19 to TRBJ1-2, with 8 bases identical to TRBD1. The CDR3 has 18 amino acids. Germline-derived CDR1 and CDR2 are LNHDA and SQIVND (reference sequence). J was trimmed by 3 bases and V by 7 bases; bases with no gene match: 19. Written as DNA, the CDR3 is TGTGCCAGTACCCCCAGCGGGACAGGCTTGGCGGGGGACTATGGCTACACCTTC. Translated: CASTPSGTGLAGDYGYTF.

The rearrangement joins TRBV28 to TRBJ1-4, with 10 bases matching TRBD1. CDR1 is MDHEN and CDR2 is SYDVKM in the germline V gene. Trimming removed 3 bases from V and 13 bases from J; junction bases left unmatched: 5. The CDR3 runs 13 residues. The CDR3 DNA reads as TGTGCCAGCAGTTTTGCCGGGACAGGGGTACTGTTTTTT. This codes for CASSFAGTGVLFF.

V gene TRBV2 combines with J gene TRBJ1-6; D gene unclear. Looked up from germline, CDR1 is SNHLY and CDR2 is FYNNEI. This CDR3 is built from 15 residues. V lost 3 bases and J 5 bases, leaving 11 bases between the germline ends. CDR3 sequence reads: CASSDGQPDNSPLHF. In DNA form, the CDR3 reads TGTGCCAGCAGTGATGGGCAGCCCGATAATTCACCCCTCCACTTT.

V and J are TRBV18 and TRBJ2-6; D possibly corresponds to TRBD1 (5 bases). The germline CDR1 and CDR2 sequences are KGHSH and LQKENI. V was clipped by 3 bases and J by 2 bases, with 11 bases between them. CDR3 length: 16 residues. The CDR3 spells CASSPQGPTGANVLTF. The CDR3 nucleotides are TGTGCCAGCTCACCCCAGGGTCCGACTGGGGCCAACGTCCTGACTTTC.

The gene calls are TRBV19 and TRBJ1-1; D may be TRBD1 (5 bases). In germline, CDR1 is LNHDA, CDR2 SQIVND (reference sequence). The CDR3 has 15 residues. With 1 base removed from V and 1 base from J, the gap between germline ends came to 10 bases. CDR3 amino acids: CASSIVSDRNTEAFF. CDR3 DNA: TGTGCCAGTAGTATAGTATCAGACAGGAACACTGAAGCTTTCTTT.

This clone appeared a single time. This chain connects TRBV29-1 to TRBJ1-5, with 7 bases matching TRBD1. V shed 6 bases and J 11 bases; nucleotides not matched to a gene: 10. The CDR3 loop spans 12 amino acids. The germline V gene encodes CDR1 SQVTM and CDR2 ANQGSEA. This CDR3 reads CSVATGDGAQHF. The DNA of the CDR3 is TGCAGCGTGGCTACAGGGGACGGGGCCCAGCATTTT.

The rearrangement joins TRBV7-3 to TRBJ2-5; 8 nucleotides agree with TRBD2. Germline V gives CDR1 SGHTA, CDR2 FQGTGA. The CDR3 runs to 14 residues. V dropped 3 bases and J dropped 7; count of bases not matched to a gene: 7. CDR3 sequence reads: CASSFDGGVGTQYF. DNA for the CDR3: TGTGCCAGCAGCTTTGACGGGGGGGTTGGGACCCAGTACTTC.

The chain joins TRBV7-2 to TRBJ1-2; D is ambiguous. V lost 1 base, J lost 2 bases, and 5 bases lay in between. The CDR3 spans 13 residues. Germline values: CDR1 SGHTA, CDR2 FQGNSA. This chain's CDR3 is CASSLGLNYGYTF. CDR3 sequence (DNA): TGTGCCAGCAGCTTAGGTTTAAACTATGGCTACACCTTC. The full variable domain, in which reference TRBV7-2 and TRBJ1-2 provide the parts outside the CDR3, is GAGVSQSPSNKVTEKGKDVELRCDPISGHTALYWYRQSLGQGLEFLIYFQGNSAPDKSGLPSDRFSAERTGGSVSTLTIQRTQQEDSAVYLCASSLGLNYGYTFGSGTRLTVV.

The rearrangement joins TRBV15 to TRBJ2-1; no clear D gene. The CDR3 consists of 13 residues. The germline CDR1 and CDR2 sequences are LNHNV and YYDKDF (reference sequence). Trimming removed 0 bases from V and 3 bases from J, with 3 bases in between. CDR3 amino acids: CATSRDRYNEQFF. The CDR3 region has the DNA TGTGCCACCAGCAGAGATCGCTACAATGAGCAGTTCTTC.